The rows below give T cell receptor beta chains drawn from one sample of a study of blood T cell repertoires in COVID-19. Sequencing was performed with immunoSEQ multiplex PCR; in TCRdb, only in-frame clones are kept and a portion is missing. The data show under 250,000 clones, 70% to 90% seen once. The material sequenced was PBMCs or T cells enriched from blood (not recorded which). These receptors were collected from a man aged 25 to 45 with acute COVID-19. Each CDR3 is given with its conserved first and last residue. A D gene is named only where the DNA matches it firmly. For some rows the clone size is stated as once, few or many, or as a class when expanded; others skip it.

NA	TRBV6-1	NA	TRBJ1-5	CASSEGTPILSNQPQHF	TGTGCCAGCAGTGAAGGAACACCGATCCTTAGCAATCAGCCCCAGCATTTT
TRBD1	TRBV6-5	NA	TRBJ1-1	CASSQTGGANTEAFF	TGTGCCAGCAGCCAAACAGGGGGCGCGAACACTGAAGCTTTCTTT
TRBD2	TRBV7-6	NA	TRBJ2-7	CASSLAGLAGGPSYEQYF	TGTGCCAGCAGCTTAGCGGGACTAGCGGGGGGCCCGTCCTACGAGCAGTACTTC
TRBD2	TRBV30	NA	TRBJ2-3	CAWSKPPLAGYTDTQYF	TGTGCCTGGAGTAAGCCTCCCCTAGCGGGGTACACAGATACGCAGTATTTT
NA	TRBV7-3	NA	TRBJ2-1	CASSSQGLDNEQFF	TGTGCCAGCAGCTCACAGGGTCTAGACAATGAGCAGTTCTTC
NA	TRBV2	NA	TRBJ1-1	CARRGGASDTEAFF	TGTGCCCGGCGTGGGGGGGCGTCGGACACTGAAGCTTTCTTT
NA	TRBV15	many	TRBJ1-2	CATSRDPLSGYTF	TGTGCCACCAGCAGAGATCCCCTTTCTGGCTACACCTTC
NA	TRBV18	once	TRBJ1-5	CASSPGGGQPQHF	TGTGCCAGCTCACCAGGGGGGGGTCAGCCCCAGCATTTT
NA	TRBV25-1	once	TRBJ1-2	CASSEQGVGEDGYTF	TGTGCCAGCAGTGAACAGGGCGTTGGGGAAGATGGCTACACCTTC
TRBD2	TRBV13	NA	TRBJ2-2	CASSSSWTSGGGTGELFF	TGTGCCAGCAGCTCCAGCTGGACTAGCGGGGGAGGCACCGGGGAGCTGTTTTTT
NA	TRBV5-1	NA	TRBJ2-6	CASSSGSHLSGANVLTF	TGCGCCAGCAGCTCCGGGTCCCATCTCTCTGGGGCCAACGTCCTGACTTTC
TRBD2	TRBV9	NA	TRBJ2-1	CASSVEALAGGLSEQFF	TGTGCCAGCAGCGTAGAAGCTCTAGCGGGGGGGCTTAGTGAGCAGTTCTTC
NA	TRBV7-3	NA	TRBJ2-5	CASSFLSLGPQETQYF	TGTGCCAGCAGCTTTCTCTCTCTGGGCCCCCAAGAGACCCAGTACTTC
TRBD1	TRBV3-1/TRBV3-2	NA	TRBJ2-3	CASSQDYTGGDTQYF	TGTGCCAGCAGCCAAGATTACACAGGGGGGGATACGCAGTATTTT